This entry features one T cell receptor beta chain sequence. Its antigen is not known. Germline values: CDR1 MNHEY, CDR2 SVGAGI. CDR3 length: 16 residues. J was trimmed by 0 bases and V by 4 bases; bases with no gene match: 9. These data are taken from a study of cytomegalovirus exposure and HLA in healthy donors. Study observations and caveats: The study put some 150 TCR beta chains on its list as cytomegalovirus-associated.

It was with 60 Vbeta and 13 Jbeta primers that the PCR ran. Generated by immunoSEQ multiplex PCR, the TCRdb table keeps only in-frame clones and is missing some. The sample holds about 120,000 clones, 70% to 80% seen once. The clonotype was recovered from a woman between 18 and 30 years old in good health and CMV-seronegative. The chain links TRBV6-5 to TRBJ2-7; 7 bases are shared with TRBD1. The material sequenced was PBMCs. The CDR3, as DNA: TGTGCCAGCAGTTCAGGGGGTCTTGGGGTCTCCTACGAGCAGTACTTC. Translating it yields CASSSGGLGVSYEQYF.